This is a list of T cell receptor beta chains from one sample in a study of radiation and T cells in renal cell carcinoma. Sequencing was performed with immunoSEQ multiplex PCR; in TCRdb, only in-frame clones are kept and a portion is missing. Of roughly 80,000 clones listed, around four fifths were seen once; the top ten hold around 2.5%. This specimen was blood, taken from a patient whose treatment included radiotherapy and nephrectomy. The receptors come from a woman in her fifties or sixties with renal cell carcinoma. The CDR3 runs from the conserved cysteine through the conserved F or W. A D gene is named only where the DNA matches it firmly. The listing skips clone size in some rows; elsewhere it reads once, few, many or a size class.

v_call: TRBV6-5
cdr3_length: 13
clone_size: .
j_call: TRBJ2-7
d_call: .
cdr3_nt: TGTGCCAGCAGTGACAGGACCTACTACGAGCAGTACTTC
cdr3_aa: CASSDRTYYEQYF

v_call: TRBV27
cdr3_length: 14
clone_size: .
j_call: TRBJ1-4
d_call: .
cdr3_nt: TGTGCCAGCAGTTTTGGGTTCGGTAATGAAAAACTGTTTTTT
cdr3_aa: CASSFGFGNEKLFF

v_call: TRBV4-1
cdr3_length: 14
clone_size: .
j_call: TRBJ2-5
d_call: .
cdr3_nt: TGCGCCAGCAGCCAAGTGGGCGGACAAGAGACCCAGTACTTC
cdr3_aa: CASSQVGGQETQYF

v_call: TRBV5-8
cdr3_length: 14
clone_size: .
j_call: TRBJ1-1
d_call: .
cdr3_nt: TGTGCCAGCAGGTTCGACCGGGACTTCACTGAAGCTTTCTTT
cdr3_aa: CASRFDRDFTEAFF

v_call: TRBV27
cdr3_length: 16
clone_size: .
j_call: TRBJ2-5
d_call: TRBD2
cdr3_nt: TGTGCCAGCAGTTTAGGGGCGGGAGACCCAAAAGAGACCCAGTACTTC
cdr3_aa: CASSLGAGDPKETQYF

v_call: TRBV7-9
cdr3_length: 14
clone_size: .
j_call: TRBJ2-7
d_call: .
cdr3_nt: TGTGCCAGCAGCGCCGTCTCGGCACGCGACGAGCAGTACTTC
cdr3_aa: CASSAVSARDEQYF

v_call: TRBV6-5
cdr3_length: 15
clone_size: .
j_call: TRBJ2-1
d_call: .
cdr3_nt: TGTGCCAGCAGGAGGAGGACCAGCTCCTACAATGAGCAGTTCTTC
cdr3_aa: CASRRRTSSYNEQFF

v_call: TRBV18
cdr3_length: 15
clone_size: .
j_call: TRBJ1-6
d_call: .
cdr3_nt: TGTGCCAGCTCACCAAAAGGAGGGGGGAGTTCACCCCTCCACTTT
cdr3_aa: CASSPKGGGSSPLHF

v_call: TRBV11-2
cdr3_length: 13
clone_size: .
j_call: TRBJ1-1
d_call: TRBD1
cdr3_nt: TGTGCCAGCAGCCGTTCAAACAGGGGGGACGCTTTCTTT
cdr3_aa: CASSRSNRGDAFF

v_call: TRBV5-1
cdr3_length: 12
clone_size: .
j_call: TRBJ2-3
d_call: .
cdr3_nt: TGCGCCAGCAGCTTGTTGGGAGATACGCAGTATTTT
cdr3_aa: CASSLLGDTQYF

v_call: TRBV9
cdr3_length: 16
clone_size: .
j_call: TRBJ2-7
d_call: TRBD2
cdr3_nt: TGTGCCAGCAGTCCCCTCCGGGTAGCGGGGGTCTACGAGCAGTACTTC
cdr3_aa: CASSPLRVAGVYEQYF

v_call: TRBV7-9
cdr3_length: 19
clone_size: .
j_call: TRBJ1-5
d_call: TRBD1
cdr3_nt: TGTGCCAGCAGCTCCGCCCCCGGGACAGGGTTAGGAGGCAATCAGCCCCAGCATTTT
cdr3_aa: CASSSAPGTGLGGNQPQHF

v_call: TRBV9
cdr3_length: 15
clone_size: .
j_call: TRBJ2-2
d_call: TRBD2
cdr3_nt: TGTGCCAGCTCCGGCGGACTAGCGGGACCCGGGGAGCTGTTTTTT
cdr3_aa: CASSGGLAGPGELFF

v_call: TRBV25-1
cdr3_length: 13
clone_size: .
j_call: TRBJ2-7
d_call: .
cdr3_nt: TGTGCCAGCAGTGGGACCTTGGGTTACGAGCAGTACTTC
cdr3_aa: CASSGTLGYEQYF

v_call: TRBV11-3
cdr3_length: 13
clone_size: .
j_call: TRBJ1-1
d_call: .
cdr3_nt: TGTGCCAGCAGCTTCCGCCGGAACACTGAAGCTTTCTTT
cdr3_aa: CASSFRRNTEAFF

v_call: TRBV5-1
cdr3_length: 14
clone_size: many
j_call: TRBJ1-2
d_call: TRBD1
cdr3_nt: TGCGCCAGCAGCTTTACAGGGGATAGCTATGGCTACACCTTC
cdr3_aa: CASSFTGDSYGYTF

v_call: TRBV4-3
cdr3_length: 16
clone_size: few
j_call: TRBJ2-1
d_call: TRBD2
cdr3_nt: TGCGCCAGCAGCCAAGAAGGAACTAGCGTTTACAATGAGCAGTTCTTC
cdr3_aa: CASSQEGTSVYNEQFF

v_call: TRBV7-2
cdr3_length: 16
clone_size: .
j_call: TRBJ2-5
d_call: TRBD2
cdr3_nt: TGTGCCAGCAGCTTACCCCGGGCTAGCGGCCAAGAGACCCAGTACTTC
cdr3_aa: CASSLPRASGQETQYF

v_call: TRBV5-1
cdr3_length: 16
clone_size: few
j_call: TRBJ2-2
d_call: .
cdr3_nt: TGCGCCAGCAGCCAGGGACCTCAAACGAACACCGGGGAGCTGTTTTTT
cdr3_aa: CASSQGPQTNTGELFF

v_call: TRBV5-1
cdr3_length: 15
clone_size: .
j_call: TRBJ1-3
d_call: TRBD1
cdr3_nt: TGCGCCAGCAGCTTGGGACCGGGACAGGGCAACACCATATATTTT
cdr3_aa: CASSLGPGQGNTIYF

v_call: TRBV2
cdr3_length: 14
clone_size: few
j_call: TRBJ1-2
d_call: TRBD1
cdr3_nt: TGTGCCAGCAGTGGGGGACAGCCTAACTATGGCTACACCTTC
cdr3_aa: CASSGGQPNYGYTF

v_call: TRBV6-5
cdr3_length: 13
clone_size: .
j_call: TRBJ1-4
d_call: .
cdr3_nt: TGTGCCAGCAGCCCTCTTGAAACTGAAAAACTGTTTTTT
cdr3_aa: CASSPLETEKLFF

v_call: TRBV6-1
cdr3_length: 16
clone_size: .
j_call: TRBJ2-1
d_call: .
cdr3_nt: TGTGCCAGCAGTGGGGCCGGGACTCACGGCTACAATGAGCAGTTCTTC
cdr3_aa: CASSGAGTHGYNEQFF

v_call: TRBV7-9
cdr3_length: 13
clone_size: .
j_call: TRBJ1-2
d_call: .
cdr3_nt: TGTGCCAGCAGCTTAGGGGACAACTATGGCTACACCTTC
cdr3_aa: CASSLGDNYGYTF

v_call: TRBV28
cdr3_length: 14
clone_size: few
j_call: TRBJ1-2
d_call: TRBD1
cdr3_nt: TGTGCCAGCACCGACAGGGCTACTAACTATGGCTACACCTTC
cdr3_aa: CASTDRATNYGYTF

v_call: TRBV27
cdr3_length: 15
clone_size: .
j_call: TRBJ2-3
d_call: .
cdr3_nt: TGTGCCAGCAGTGAGCTGGGCGCTAGCACAGATACGCAGTATTTT
cdr3_aa: CASSELGASTDTQYF

v_call: TRBV7-2
cdr3_length: 17
clone_size: .
j_call: TRBJ1-1
d_call: .
cdr3_nt: TGTGCCAGCAGCTTAGTGGGTATGGGGGGAATGAACACTGAAGCTTTCTTT
cdr3_aa: CASSLVGMGGMNTEAFF

v_call: TRBV11-2
cdr3_length: 14
clone_size: .
j_call: TRBJ1-1
d_call: .
cdr3_nt: TGTGCCAGCCCCGTGGGTAACTACCCGGAGGGAGCTTTCTTT
cdr3_aa: CASPVGNYPEGAFF

v_call: TRBV19
cdr3_length: 14
clone_size: .
j_call: TRBJ2-7
d_call: TRBD1
cdr3_nt: TGTGCCAGTAGAAGGACAGGGGACTCCTACGAGCAGTACTTC
cdr3_aa: CASRRTGDSYEQYF

v_call: TRBV4-2
cdr3_length: 14
clone_size: .
j_call: TRBJ2-1
d_call: .
cdr3_nt: TGTGCCAGCAGGGGGCCGACTGGGTCCGCTGAGCAGTTCTTC
cdr3_aa: CASRGPTGSAEQFF

v_call: TRBV10-3
cdr3_length: 13
clone_size: .
j_call: TRBJ1-2
d_call: .
cdr3_nt: TGTGCCATCAGTTCCATGACAGACTATGGCTACACCTTC
cdr3_aa: CAISSMTDYGYTF